A single sample is the source of the 11 T cell receptor beta chains below, sequenced in a study of Tregs in tolerant kidney transplant recipients. The repertoire was sequenced with immunoSEQ multiplex PCR; TCRdb's copy has only in-frame clones and lacks some. Among around 66,000 clones listed, over 75% were seen once. The starting material was Tregs from blood, obtained before the transplant. Source of these receptors: a human donor who received a combined kidney and bone marrow transplant.

The chain uses TRBV28 and TRBJ2-7; the match to TRBD1 covers 8 bases. The CDR3 loop spans 13 amino acids. Trimming at V came to 6 bases and at J to 2 bases, leaving 3 bases not matched to a gene. CDR1 is MDHEN, CDR2 SYDVKM, per germline. The CDR3 coding sequence is TGTGCCAGCAGACACAGGGGGGCCTACGAGCAGTACTTC. Translated, it gives CASRHRGAYEQYF.

The V call is TRBV18, the J call TRBJ1-4; the D gene is possibly TRBD1 (5 bases). The CDR3 loop spans 13 amino acids. The germline V gene encodes CDR1 KGHSH and CDR2 LQKENI. Trimming took off 9 bases at V and 7 bases at J, with 15 bases between the two ends. The DNA of the CDR3 is TGTGCCAGTGGATCGGGGGAGAGTGAAAAACTGTTTTTT. Translating it yields CASGSGESEKLFF.

J is TRBJ1-2 and V is TRBV5-1; D is ambiguous. Germline CDR1 and CDR2: SGHRS and YFSETQ. V was trimmed by 2 bases and J by 2 bases, leaving 7 bases between them. This CDR3 has 13 residues. CDR3 nucleotides: TGCGCCAGCAGCTTTGGGCAGAACTATGGCTACACCTTC. This codes for CASSFGQNYGYTF.

The rearrangement joins TRBV10-3 to TRBJ1-5, with a weak D call TRBD1 (5 bases). The CDR3 has 15 residues. Trimming took off 7 bases at V and 1 base at J, with 14 bases between the two ends. Germline-derived CDR1 and CDR2 are ENHRY and SYGVKD. CDR3 protein: CAIKEAGGSNQPQHF. The DNA for the CDR3 is TGTGCCATCAAGGAGGCGGGGGGGAGCAATCAGCCCCAGCATTTT.

This chain connects TRBV5-1 to TRBJ2-5; TRBD2 agrees at 8 bases. CDR3 length equals 14 residues. V dropped 5 bases and J dropped 2; count of bases not matched to a gene: 5. Germline V gene data show CDR1 as SGHRS and CDR2 as YFSETQ. CDR3: CASRDLAGQETQYF. For the CDR3, the DNA is TGCGCCAGCAGAGATTTAGCGGGGCAAGAGACCCAGTACTTC.

About this clone itself: Compared with germline, one end of the junction differs, possibly owing to a read error. V usage is TRBV2 and J usage is TRBJ2-1; no clear D gene. Germline lookup yields CDR1 SNHLY and CDR2 FYNNEI. This CDR3 has 11 amino acids. The CDR3 protein is CASSPLEGRLF. CDR3 nucleotide sequence: TGTGCCAGCAGCCCGTTGGAAGGTAGGCTCTTC.

V gene TRBV7-2 combines with J gene TRBJ1-1; a possible D gene is TRBD1 (6 bases). In germline, CDR1 is SGHTA, CDR2 FQGNSA. V lost 3 bases and J 3 bases, leaving 8 bases between the germline ends. The CDR3 totals 13 residues. CDR3: CASSFGQHTEAFF. The CDR3 nucleotides are TGTGCCAGCAGCTTCGGACAGCACACTGAAGCTTTCTTT.

This chain links TRBV28 with TRBJ1-3; 9 bases are a match to TRBD1. CDR1 is MDHEN and CDR2 is SYDVKM in the germline V gene. V trimming: 8 bases; J trimming: 4 bases; junction bases outside the gene matches: 3. The CDR3 spans 13 residues. CDR3 region: CASATGGGNTIYF. For the CDR3, the DNA is TGTGCCAGCGCGACAGGGGGAGGAAACACCATATATTTT.

This sequence joins TRBV2 and TRBJ2-1, with 15 bases that match TRBD2. The CDR3 contains 18 residues. V gave up 8 bases and J gave up 4 bases; unmatched junction bases: 12. Germline CDR1 SNHLY, CDR2 FYNNEI. The CDR3 loop is CASAVGLAGGLGYNEQFF. Written as DNA, the CDR3 is TGTGCCAGCGCCGTGGGACTAGCGGGAGGTCTAGGGTACAATGAGCAGTTCTTC.

This clone occurred a few times. The rearrangement links TRBV19 to TRBJ1-2; the D is unclear. The CDR3 runs 11 residues. CDR1 LNHDA and CDR2 SQIVND come from the germline V gene (reference sequence). With 2 bases removed from V and 5 bases from J, the gap between germline ends came to 3 bases. DNA for the CDR3: TGTGCCAGTAGTATACAGTATGGCTACACCTTC. Residues: CASSIQYGYTF.

The J gene is TRBJ2-5, the V gene TRBV4-1, with 8 bases lining up with TRBD2. This CDR3 contains 19 residues. After removal of 1 base from V and 5 bases from J, the junction contained 18 bases not matched to a gene. Germline V gene sequence: CDR1 MGHRA, CDR2 YSYEKL. Here the CDR3 DNA reads TGCGCCAGCAGCCAAGGAAGGTGGCTAGCGGGTGCTTCTAGCGAGACCCAGTACTTC. Encoded protein: CASSQGRWLAGASSETQYF.